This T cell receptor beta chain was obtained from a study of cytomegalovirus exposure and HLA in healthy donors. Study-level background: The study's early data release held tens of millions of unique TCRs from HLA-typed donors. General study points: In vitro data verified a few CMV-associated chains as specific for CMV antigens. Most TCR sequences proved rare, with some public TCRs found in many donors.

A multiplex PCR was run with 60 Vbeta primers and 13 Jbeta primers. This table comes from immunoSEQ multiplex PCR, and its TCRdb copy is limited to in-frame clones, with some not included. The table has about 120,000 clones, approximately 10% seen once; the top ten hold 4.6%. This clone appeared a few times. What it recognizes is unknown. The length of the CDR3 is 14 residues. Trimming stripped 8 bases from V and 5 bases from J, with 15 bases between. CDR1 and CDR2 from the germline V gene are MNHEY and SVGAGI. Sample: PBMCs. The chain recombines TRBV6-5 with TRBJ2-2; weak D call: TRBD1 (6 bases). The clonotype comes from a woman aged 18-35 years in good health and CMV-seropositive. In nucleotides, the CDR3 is TGTGCCAGCGCAATCAGGGGAGAGACCGGGGAGCTGTTTTTT. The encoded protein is CASAIRGETGELFF.